Listed here are 30 T cell receptor beta chains from one sample, sequenced in a study of cytomegalovirus exposure and HLA in healthy donors. The PCR made use of 60 Vbeta and 13 Jbeta primers. This table comes from immunoSEQ multiplex PCR, and its TCRdb copy is limited to in-frame clones, with some not included. The table has 150,000 to 200,000 clones, approximately 70% seen once. The material sequenced was PBMCs. All receptors come from a man younger than 35 in good health and CMV-seropositive.

The rearrangement joins TRBV1 to TRBJ2-1; the DNA was not compared with TRBD2, the D call given in the table. TRBV1 constitutes a pseudogene. The CDR3 contains 12 residues. CDR3 sequence reads: CTSSQGGNEQFF. CDR3 sequence (DNA): TGCACCAGCAGCCAGGGGGGGAATGAGCAGTTCTTC.

This chain joins TRBV6-6 and TRBJ1-6; D uncertain. V dropped 7 bases and J dropped 5 bases, with 9 bases sitting between them. The CDR3 is made up of 13 amino acids. CDR1 is MNHNY, CDR2 SVGAGI, per germline (reference sequence). CDR3 nucleotides: TGTGCCAGCACCACGGGAGATAATTCACCCCTCCACTTT. Translating it yields CASTTGDNSPLHF.

V and J are TRBV7-9 and TRBJ2-5; D possibly corresponds to TRBD2 (6 bases). The CDR3 runs to 15 residues. Germline CDR1 and CDR2: SEHNR and FQNEAQ (reference sequence). The V gene lost 6 bases and the J gene lost 1 base, with 15 bases spanning the gap. In nucleotides, the CDR3 is TGTGCCAGCAGTACCCTACCGACTAGCCAAGAGACCCAGTACTTC. Amino acid sequence: CASSTLPTSQETQYF.

This chain links TRBV4-1 with TRBJ2-2, with 12 bases that match TRBD2. Trimming at V came to 6 bases and at J to 0 bases, leaving 11 bases not matched to a gene. Per germline, CDR1 MGHRA and CDR2 YSYEKL. The CDR3 covers 19 residues. As DNA, the CDR3 is TGCGCCAGCAGAATGACAACTAGCGGGGGGAAATCGAACACCGGGGAGCTGTTTTTT. Encoded protein: CASRMTTSGGKSNTGELFF.

This clone came up a few times. The rearrangement links TRBV5-1 to TRBJ2-2, with D unclear. The CDR3 sequence is 15 residues long. The germline CDR1 and CDR2 sequences are SGHRS and YFSETQ. V lost 1 base, J lost 0 bases, and 7 bases lay in between. The CDR3 protein is CASSLQTANTGELFF. In DNA form, the CDR3 reads TGCGCCAGCAGCTTGCAAACTGCGAACACCGGGGAGCTGTTTTTT.

The chain joins TRBV4-2 to TRBJ1-2; D gene uncertain. There are 14 residues in the CDR3. Trimming cost V 1 base and J 4 bases, with 10 bases left between them. CDR1 is LGHNA, CDR2 YNFKEQ, per germline. The CDR3 protein is CASSQVGSSYGYTF. The CDR3, as DNA: TGTGCCAGCAGCCAAGTTGGTAGTAGCTATGGCTACACCTTC.

J is TRBJ1-2 and V is TRBV5-4; 10 bases map to TRBD1. The junction had 4 bases not matched to a gene; V was cut back by 3 bases and J by 8 bases. Germline assignment: CDR1 SGHNT and CDR2 YYREEE (reference sequence). This CDR3 spans 13 amino acids. The CDR3 loop is CASSSPTGGGYTF. The CDR3 coding sequence is TGTGCCAGCAGCTCACCGACAGGGGGCGGCTACACCTTC.

This clone was detected only a few times. J is TRBJ1-2 and V is TRBV11-2; 9 bases match TRBD1. Germline V gives CDR1 SGHAT, CDR2 FQNNGV. The CDR3 runs 16 residues. Trimming at V came to 4 bases and at J to 1 base, leaving 7 bases not matched to a gene. The CDR3 sequence: CASSSLRDRDNYGYTF. The DNA for the CDR3 is TGTGCCAGCAGCTCACTCCGGGACAGGGATAACTATGGCTACACCTTC.

This clone was observed a single time. The J gene is TRBJ1-1, the V gene TRBV7-8, with D perhaps TRBD1 (6 bases). This CDR3 spans 15 amino acids. CDR1 SGHVS and CDR2 FQNEAQ come from the germline V gene. The ends were cut back, 5 bases at V and 1 base at J, with 14 bases in the middle. In DNA, the CDR3 is TGTGCCAGCAGCCTATCACCGGACAGGAACACTGAAGCTTTCTTT. Protein: CASSLSPDRNTEAFF.

About this clone: This sample includes further DNA sequences coding for the same CDR3. The CDR3 region is CASSSGTANTEAFF. CDR3 in DNA: TGTGCCAGCAGCTCAGGGACTGCAAACACTGAAGCTTTCTTT. J is TRBJ1-1 and V is TRBV7-8; D may be TRBD1 (5 bases). The CDR3 covers 14 residues. CDR1 and CDR2 from the germline V gene are SGHVS and FQNEAQ. V lost 4 bases and J 2 bases, leaving 11 bases between the germline ends. The full variable domain, with the rest looked up from reference TRBV7-8 and TRBJ1-1, is GAGVSQSPRYKVAKRGQDVALRCDPISGHVSLFWYQQALGQGPEFLTYFQNEAQLDKSGLPSDRFFAERPEGSVSTLKIQRTQQEDSAVYLCASSSGTANTEAFFGQGTRLTVV.

The rearrangement joins TRBV11-1 to TRBJ2-7, with TRBD1 identical over 7 bases. Germline V gene sequence: CDR1 SGHAT, CDR2 FQDESV (reference sequence). J gave up 3 bases and V 5 bases, and 7 bases lay outside the gene matches. The CDR3 loop spans 14 amino acids. The CDR3 DNA reads TGTGCCAGCAGCAGTTACAGGGGAAGCTACGAGCAGTACGTC. It encodes CASSSYRGSYEQYV.

This sequence joins TRBV13 and TRBJ2-1; TRBD1 aligns across 9 bases. The CDR3 runs 16 residues. From germline, CDR1 is PRHDT and CDR2 FYEKMQ (reference sequence). Trimming took 6 bases from V and 2 from J; bases not matched to a gene: 8. The CDR3 loop reads CASRGAGTGTYNEQFF. CDR3 nucleotide sequence: TGTGCCAGCAGGGGAGCCGGGACAGGGACCTACAATGAGCAGTTCTTC.

The chain links TRBV2 to TRBJ1-4; tentative D call: TRBD1 (5 bases). CDR1 SNHLY and CDR2 FYNNEI come from the germline V gene. The CDR3 runs 14 residues. The V end was cut by 6 bases, the J end by 0 bases, with 8 bases between. The CDR3 bases are TGTGCCAGCAGCTGGGGCTCAACTAATGAAAAACTGTTTTTT. Amino acids: CASSWGSTNEKLFF.

This CDR3 is CASSYVGVTEAFF. CDR3 in DNA: TGTGCCAGCAGCTACGTAGGGGTCACTGAAGCTTTCTTT. The chain joins TRBV7-2 to TRBJ1-1; possible D gene TRBD1, 5 bases. CDR3 length equals 13 residues. V lost 4 bases, J lost 4 bases, and 10 bases lay in between. Germline V gives CDR1 SGHTA, CDR2 FQGNSA.

The chain uses TRBV4-1 and TRBJ1-1; D may be TRBD1 (5 bases). The CDR3 loop spans 13 amino acids. Germline V gene data show CDR1 as MGHRA and CDR2 as YSYEKL. V was cut by 0 bases and J by 5 bases, with 7 bases left in between. For the CDR3, the DNA is TGCGCCAGCAGCCAAGATGGGGCGACTGAAGCTTTCTTT. Translated: CASSQDGATEAFF.

The V call is TRBV5-1, the J call TRBJ1-1; D is possibly TRBD1 (6 bases). The V end was cut by 0 bases, the J end by 0 bases, with 12 bases between. Germline V CDR1 and CDR2: SGHRS, YFSETQ. The CDR3 has 16 amino acids. CDR3 sequence reads: CASSLASGGMNTEAFF. DNA of the CDR3: TGCGCCAGCAGCTTGGCCTCTGGGGGCATGAACACTGAAGCTTTCTTT.

This sequence joins TRBV27 and TRBJ1-2; TRBD1 matches 10 bases. The V gene end was trimmed by 4 bases and the J gene end by 6 bases; junction bases not matched to a gene: 5. The CDR3 totals 14 residues. CDR1 is MNHEY and CDR2 is SMNVEV in the germline V gene (reference sequence). The CDR3 reads CASSWAGQGNGYTF. The CDR3 DNA sequence: TGTGCCAGCAGTTGGGCGGGACAGGGGAATGGCTACACCTTC.

The genes are TRBV30 and TRBJ2-3; possibly TRBD2 for D (6 bases). Trimming took 1 base from V and 0 from J, leaving 14 bases between them. Looked up from germline, CDR1 is GTSNPN and CDR2 is SVGIG (reference sequence). The length of the CDR3 is 16 residues. CDR3 coding DNA: TGTGCCTGGAGTGCCCTGGGGCGGGGTAGCACAGATACGCAGTATTTT. Its protein product is CAWSALGRGSTDTQYF.

This clone has more than one count but fewer than ten. The chain uses TRBV5-4 and TRBJ2-6; D is undetermined. The CDR3 covers 14 residues. Germline CDR1 and CDR2: SGHNT and YYREEE (reference sequence). V was clipped by 5 bases and J by 4 bases, with 10 bases between them. CDR3 in DNA: TGTGCCAGCAGTGAGAAGTCCGGGGCCAACGTCCTGACTTTC. Residues: CASSEKSGANVLTF.

The rearrangement links TRBV29-1 to TRBJ1-2; 10 positions match TRBD1. The CDR3 totals 14 residues. The ends lost 4 bases at V and 8 bases at J; junction bases unmatched: 10. Per the germline V gene, CDR1 is SQVTM and CDR2 is ANQGSEA. Here the CDR3 reads CSVVARDRGGGYTF. The CDR3 nucleotides are TGCAGCGTTGTGGCCCGGGACAGGGGTGGAGGCTACACCTTC.

This sequence joins TRBV6-1 and TRBJ1-5; possible D gene TRBD1, 6 bases. Trimming stripped 0 bases from V and 0 bases from J, with 12 bases between. Germline V gives CDR1 MNHNS, CDR2 SASEGT. The CDR3 is 17 residues long. CDR3 region: CASSEAFRTVSNQPQHF. CDR3 bases: TGTGCCAGCAGTGAAGCCTTTAGGACAGTTAGCAATCAGCCCCAGCATTTT.

V and J are TRBV6-4 and TRBJ2-2; the D gene is possibly TRBD2 (6 bases). Trimming took off 0 bases at V and 4 bases at J, with 9 bases between the two ends. The V gene's germline CDR1 is MRHNA and CDR2 SNTAGT. The CDR3 has 15 amino acids. This chain's CDR3 is CASSDSDYPTGELFF. The DNA of the CDR3 is TGTGCCAGCAGTGACTCGGACTACCCCACCGGGGAGCTGTTTTTT.

The chain joins TRBV5-1 to TRBJ1-4; D is undetermined. The germline V gene has CDR1 SGHRS and CDR2 YFSETQ. Trimming pared 4 bases from V and 8 bases from J, leaving 18 bases between. CDR3 length equals 15 residues. The CDR3 region is CASSQSREPWEKLFF. Written as DNA, the CDR3 is TGCGCCAGCAGCCAATCTCGGGAGCCTTGGGAAAAACTGTTTTTT.

J is TRBJ2-1 and V is TRBV7-6; D uncertain. CDR1 and CDR2 (germline): SGHVS, FNYEAQ. The V gene lost 1 base and the J gene lost 7 bases, with 11 bases spanning the gap. This CDR3 has 14 amino acids. This chain's CDR3 is CASSLDRWANEQFF. As DNA, the CDR3 is TGTGCCAGCAGCTTAGACCGGTGGGCGAATGAGCAGTTCTTC.

This clone was observed a few times. J is TRBJ1-2 and V is TRBV5-6; no clear D gene. The CDR3 length is 18 residues. Germline values: CDR1 SGHDT, CDR2 YYEEEE. V gave up 6 bases and J gave up 7 bases, with 31 bases separating them. The CDR3 DNA reads as TGTGCCAGCACCCTTTGGAAGGAGAGGCAGGTTGGACTCTCTGGCTACACCTTC. This sequence encodes CASTLWKERQVGLSGYTF.

This clone turned up a few times. The chain carries TRBV5-6 and TRBJ2-4, with 8 positions matching TRBD2. Trimming cost V 4 bases and J 8 bases; bases outside gene matches: 5. The germline CDR1 and CDR2 sequences are SGHDT and YYEEEE. The CDR3 has 13 residues. The CDR3 region has the DNA TGTGCCAGCAGCACGCCCGGGGGGGACATTCAGTACTTC. It translates to CASSTPGGDIQYF.

The V gene is TRBV15, the J gene TRBJ2-2; 12 bases map to TRBD1. V dropped 4 bases and J dropped 4; count of bases not matched to a gene: 4. CDR1 is LNHNV and CDR2 is YYDKDF in the germline V gene (reference sequence). The CDR3 runs to 16 residues. As DNA, the CDR3 is TGTGCCACCAGCACCCCGGGACAGGGGGCCACCGGGGAGCTGTTTTTT. It codes for CATSTPGQGATGELFF.

V and J are TRBV5-4 and TRBJ2-3; 8 bases map to TRBD2. The germline V gene has CDR1 SGHNT and CDR2 YYREEE (reference sequence). This CDR3 spans 15 amino acids. Losses at the gene ends were 4 bases for V and 3 bases for J; bases not matched to a gene: 7. This CDR3 is CASSPVAGTTDTQYF. In DNA form, the CDR3 reads TGTGCCAGCAGCCCGGTAGCGGGGACTACAGATACGCAGTATTTT.

The sample holds one count of this clone. The J gene is TRBJ2-7, the V gene TRBV6-1; 9 bases match TRBD1. V shed 4 bases, J shed 6 bases, and the junction held 7 bases outside the gene matches. Per the germline V gene, CDR1 is MNHNS and CDR2 is SASEGT. The CDR3 covers 14 residues. As DNA, the CDR3 is TGTGCCAGCAGTGTGGGACAGGGTGCCTTCGAGCAGTACGTC. Translated: CASSVGQGAFEQYV.

This clone was seen a few times. This chain uses TRBV6-5 with TRBJ2-1, with D perhaps TRBD2 (5 bases). Germline values: CDR1 MNHEY, CDR2 SVGAGI. The CDR3 runs 14 residues. Trimming shortened V by 4 bases and J by 6 bases, and 13 bases separated the two germline ends. DNA of the CDR3: TGTGCCAGCAGTTCCTCCCGGGATCGCAATGAGCAGTTCTTC. It is translated as CASSSSRDRNEQFF.